This T cell receptor delta chain appears in the sequencing data of a study of γδ T cells in repeated Plasmodium falciparum infection. TCRdb repeated clone calling on the multiplex PCR reads with CATT. The table has around 89,000 delta-chain clones, approximately 1.4% seen once. Germline CDR1 is TSWWSYY and CDR2 is QGS. The CDR3 is 15 residues long. Points from the study as a whole: Vdelta2-negative gammadelta repertoires appeared less diverse and less shared in Malian than Australian children.

Flow sorting of PBMC yielded separate Vgamma9/Vdelta2+ and Vdelta2-negative gammadelta T cell populations for bulk repertoire analysis. Notes on this clone: Its matching antigen is unknown. A read error likely explains why the TCRdb protein, taken from a much larger clone, differs from this DNA's translation at residue 6; the protein shown is translated from the DNA.

Sequenced: gamma-delta T cells from blood. No J gene call was made, and the V gene is TRDV1; TRDD3 is taken as the D call from the table, unchecked against the DNA. The clonotype comes from a pool of human donors (malaria-infected and uninfected, not separated). CDR3 sequence reads: CALGEAPHRRDHLIF. CDR3 bases: TGTGCTCTTGGGGAAGCTCCTCACAGGAGGGATCACCTCATCTTT.